The 16 T cell receptor beta chains listed next were all sequenced from one sample in a study of T-cell reconstitution after alpha-beta-depleted transplantation in children. Unique molecular identifiers were built into the TCRbeta library. TCRdb itself ran the PCR reads through MiXCR, one entry per CDR3 protein. The sample yields roughly 790,000 distinct CDR3 sequences, under 20% seen once. The sample consisted of PBMCs, mostly from graft donor cells, taken 360 days after TCRalphabeta/CD19-depleted stem cell transplant. Source of these receptors: a male patient aged 10 to 17 who had a stem cell transplant for acute lymphoblastic leukemia, so the T cells may come from the graft donor.

J is TRBJ1-2 and V is TRBV7-9; D not certain. CDR3 length: 15 amino acids. The V end was cut by 0 bases, the J end by 0 bases, with 8 bases between. From germline, CDR1 is SEHNR and CDR2 FQNEAQ (reference sequence). The CDR3 reads CASSLAAEPNYGYTF. The CDR3 DNA reads as TGTGCCAGCAGCTTAGCAGCAGAGCCTAACTATGGCTACACCTTC.

The V gene is TRBV9, the J gene TRBJ2-7; no clear D gene. V was shortened by 3 bases and J by 7 bases, with 17 bases between the two germline ends. Germline V gene data show CDR1 as SGDLS and CDR2 as YYNGEE. The CDR3 contains 14 residues. In nucleotides, the CDR3 is TGTGCCAGCAGCGCGTTCACAAGGGCCGAAGAGCAGTACTTC. This sequence encodes CASSAFTRAEEQYF.

The chain has TRBV19 and TRBJ2-7, with 8 bases fitting TRBD1. The V gene end was trimmed by 5 bases and the J gene end by 5 bases; junction bases not matched to a gene: 5. Germline lookup yields CDR1 LNHDA and CDR2 SQIVND (reference sequence). CDR3 size: 13 residues. The CDR3 sequence: CASSADRDHEQYF. The CDR3 DNA reads as TGTGCCAGTAGTGCGGACAGGGACCACGAGCAGTACTTC.

This sequence joins TRBV3-1 and TRBJ2-4, with TRBD1 as a possible D gene (5 bases). Germline V gene sequence: CDR1 LGHDT, CDR2 YNNKEL (reference sequence). The CDR3 contains 14 residues. Trimming pared 4 bases from V and 1 base from J, leaving 8 bases between. The CDR3 protein is CASSRQRAKNIQYF. The CDR3 DNA follows: TGTGCCAGCAGCCGACAGAGGGCCAAAAACATTCAGTACTTC. The full variable domain, completed using reference TRBV3-1 and TRBJ2-4, is DTAVSQTPKYLVTQMGNDKSIKCEQNLGHDTMYWYKQDSKKFLKIMFSYNNKELIINETVPNRFSPKSPDKAHLNLHINSLELGDSAVYFCASSRQRAKNIQYFGAGTRLSVL.

This chain's CDR3 is CASSPPGTRNEQFF. As DNA, the CDR3 is TGTGCCAGCAGTCCCCCCGGGACTAGGAATGAGCAGTTCTTC. The chain uses TRBV12-3 or TRBV12-4 and TRBJ2-1, with 8 positions matching TRBD2. The CDR3 has 14 residues. Losses at the gene ends were 5 bases for V and 7 bases for J; bases not matched to a gene: 7.

The chain has TRBV11-1 and TRBJ2-1; TRBD2 matches 11 bases. CDR1 is SGHAT and CDR2 is FQDESV in the germline V gene (reference sequence). V gave up 6 bases and J gave up 8 bases; unmatched junction bases: 18. The CDR3 loop spans 18 amino acids. Here the CDR3 DNA reads TGTGCCAGCAGGTTCCGGGGAACTAGCGGGAGATTGGACTATGAGCAGTTCTTC. It encodes CASRFRGTSGRLDYEQFF.

The J gene is TRBJ2-3, the V gene TRBV14; no definite D call. The CDR3 is 13 residues long. The V gene's germline CDR1 is SGHDN and CDR2 FVKESK. V lost 0 bases to trimming and J lost 6 bases, with 7 bases between them. The CDR3 DNA follows: TGTGCCAGCAGCCAAGATCGGCGGGATACGCAGTATTTT. Its protein product is CASSQDRRDTQYF.

This clonotype came up a few times. The V call is TRBV20-1, the J call TRBJ2-4; 12 bases match TRBD1. V dropped 3 bases and J dropped 6; count of bases not matched to a gene: 9. The CDR3 has 16 residues. Looked up from germline, CDR1 is DFQATT and CDR2 is SNEGSKA (reference sequence). CDR3 DNA sequence: TGCAGTGCTAGGAAGGGGACAGGGGGCCGTAGAAACATTCAGTACTTC. Translation gives CSARKGTGGRRNIQYF.

The chain links TRBV3-1 to TRBJ2-7; D is ambiguous. V lost 4 bases to trimming and J lost 2 bases, with 12 bases between them. Germline V gives CDR1 LGHDT, CDR2 YNNKEL (reference sequence). The CDR3 totals 14 residues. CDR3 nucleotide sequence: TGTGCCAGCAGCCCGACCATGTGGACCTACGAGCAGTACTTC. Its translation: CASSPTMWTYEQYF.

This clonotype was picked up a small number of times. The rearrangement joins TRBV12-3 or TRBV12-4 to TRBJ2-4, with TRBD1 identical over 7 bases. The junction had 5 bases not matched to a gene; V was cut back by 5 bases and J by 4 bases. CDR3 size: 14 residues. For the CDR3, the DNA is TGTGCCAGCAGTCCCACGACAGGGAAAAACATTCAGTACTTC. It codes for CASSPTTGKNIQYF.

This clonotype came up many times. The rearrangement links TRBV4-1 to TRBJ2-7; D perhaps matches TRBD1 (6 bases). Germline CDR1 reads MGHRA; CDR2 reads YSYEKL. The CDR3 covers 15 residues. V lost 3 bases and J 1 base, leaving 13 bases between the germline ends. This chain's CDR3 is CASSQGHFASYEQYF. DNA of the CDR3: TGCGCCAGCAGCCAGGGACACTTCGCTTCCTACGAGCAGTACTTC.

This clonotype was detected a few times. This chain uses TRBV14 with TRBJ2-7, with D maybe TRBD2 (6 bases). Deletions cut 5 bases from V and 2 bases from J, with 16 bases between. Germline V CDR1 and CDR2: SGHDN, FVKESK. The CDR3 is made up of 15 amino acids. This chain's CDR3 is CASSAQGGGPYEQYF. Here the CDR3 DNA reads TGTGCCAGCAGCGCCCAAGGCGGAGGGCCCTACGAGCAGTACTTC.

The V gene is TRBV29-1, the J gene TRBJ2-7; maybe TRBD2 (7 bases). The V end lost 1 base, the J end lost 0 bases, and 13 bases lay between the germline ends. CDR3 size: 15 residues. CDR1 and CDR2 from the germline V gene are SQVTM and ANQGSEA. The CDR3 region has the DNA TGCAGCGTTGAAGTTGAGGGGGGGAACTCCTACGAGCAGTACTTC. This gives the protein CSVEVEGGNSYEQYF.

The rearrangement uses TRBV27 and TRBJ1-1; 7 nucleotides line up with TRBD1. Looked up from germline, CDR1 is MNHEY and CDR2 is SMNVEV (reference sequence). Unmatched junction bases numbered 6, after V lost 5 bases and J lost 3 bases. This CDR3 has 14 amino acids. CDR3 sequence (DNA): TGTGCCAGCAGTGACAGGGTCCCCGACACTGAAGCTTTCTTT. It encodes CASSDRVPDTEAFF.

The J gene is TRBJ2-1, the V gene TRBV14; no definite D call. This CDR3 spans 14 amino acids. The V end lost 1 base, the J end lost 8 bases, and 12 bases lay between the germline ends. The germline gives CDR1 SGHDN, CDR2 FVKESK. CDR3 sequence (DNA): TGTGCCAGCAGCCAAGGGACCTCAACGGATGAGCAGTTCTTC. It encodes CASSQGTSTDEQFF.

This clonotype was seen more than once but under ten times. The chain couples TRBV11-2 to TRBJ2-1, with 8 bases fitting TRBD2. The V gene's germline CDR1 is SGHAT and CDR2 FQNNGV. This CDR3 is built from 15 residues. With 1 base clipped from V and 7 bases from J, the junction kept 6 bases outside the gene matches. The CDR3 coding sequence is TGTGCCAGCAGCTTAGCGGGAGGGCCTGTAAATGAGCAGTTCTTC. Encoded protein: CASSLAGGPVNEQFF.